This T cell receptor (beta chain) emerged from a study of blood T cell repertoires in COVID-19. Study context: The United States, Italy and Spain provided the acute and convalescent COVID-19 samples.

Method: immunoSEQ multiplex PCR; TCRdb's copy keeps in-frame clones and lacks some. The sample includes around 280,000 clones, about nine tenths of them seen just once. CDR3 length: 14 amino acids. The germline CDR1 and CDR2 sequences are MNHEY and SMNVEV (reference sequence). The V and J ends lost 2 bases and 1 base respectively, with 8 bases between them. This receptor was identified in a woman aged 45-65 years who had recovered from COVID-19. The rearrangement uses TRBV27 and TRBJ1-1; possibly TRBD1 for D (5 bases). Input material: peripheral blood. The CDR3 DNA follows: TGTGCCAGCAGTTTACCAGGGAAGAACACTGAAGCTTTCTTT. The encoded protein is CASSLPGKNTEAFF.